Here is one TCR beta chain with its context. No antigen is known for it. Germline assignment: CDR1 WSHSY and CDR2 SAAADI. V lost 1 base and J lost 7; bases outside the gene matches: 7. The CDR3 totals 14 residues. The data belong to a study of cytomegalovirus exposure and HLA in healthy donors. The PCR used 60 Vbeta and 13 Jbeta primers. Original analysis: Tens of millions of unique TCR beta chains, roughly 10 million shared, were counted in a later analysis. Data came from immunoSEQ multiplex PCR; TCRdb stores just in-frame clones and leaves some out. The V and J calls and clone size come from that table; D and trimming were worked out from the DNA. The sample records about 230,000 clones, 77% being singletons. Whole-study findings and limits: Association of a missense DCLRE1C variant with TCR beta V- and J-gene trimming was reported in a later analysis. The authors enumerated some 160 TCR beta chains as linked to cytomegalovirus. Among the sequence variants, a highly shared cluster was likely an artifact of sequencing.

The clonotype comes from a woman aged 55-70 years in good health and CMV-seropositive. The material sequenced was PBMCs. The V and J genes are TRBV10-2 and TRBJ2-7; 7 nucleotides match TRBD2. CDR3 in amino acids: CASSEWGGDVEQYF. The DNA of the CDR3 is TGCGCCAGCAGTGAGTGGGGGGGGGATGTGGAGCAGTACTTC.